Shown below are 13 T cell receptor beta chains from a single sample sequenced in a study of T cell repertoires in cytomegalovirus infection. Via MiXCR, TCRdb re-called the reads, giving one row per CDR3 protein. The sample lists 600,000 to 700,000 distinct CDR3 sequences, about 30% seen once, with about 18% in the top ten. The antigens these receptors bind are not known. The material sequenced was cultured PBMCs, taken from culture after CMV antigen stimulation. These receptors came from a human donor in good health (CMV status not recorded). Some clones in this sample may be carry-over from other donors' samples.

V gene TRBV10-3 combines with J gene TRBJ2-3; no clear D. The CDR3 covers 13 residues. Germline CDR1 ENHRY, CDR2 SYGVKD. The V gene lost 3 bases and the J gene lost 4 bases, with 8 bases spanning the gap. DNA for the CDR3: TGTGCCATCAGTGACCAACAGTCAGATACGCAGTATTTT. Amino acids: CAISDQQSDTQYF.

This clonotype was recorded a few times. This chain uses TRBV12-3 or TRBV12-4 with TRBJ1-5; D gene uncertain. V was pared by 0 bases and J by 5 bases, with 8 bases between. The CDR3 has 14 amino acids. As DNA, the CDR3 is TGTGCCAGCAGTTTAGCGCCGGATTATCAGCCCCAGCATTTT. This codes for CASSLAPDYQPQHF.

V gene TRBV19 combines with J gene TRBJ1-5, with D maybe TRBD1 (5 bases). Germline V gene sequence: CDR1 LNHDA, CDR2 SQIVND (reference sequence). The CDR3 covers 15 residues. V gave up 10 bases and J gave up 5 bases, with 21 bases separating them. CDR3 bases: TGTGCCACCCGGGTTTCCGGGGGTGGTTATCAGCCCCAGCATTTT. It codes for CATRVSGGGYQPQHF. The full variable domain, in which reference TRBV19 and TRBJ1-5 provide the parts outside the CDR3, is DGGITQSPKYLFRKEGQNVTLSCEQNLNHDAMYWYRQDPGQGLRLIYYSQIVNDFQKGDIAEGYSVSREKKESFPLTVTSAQKNPTAFYLCATRVSGGGYQPQHFGDGTRLSIL.

In its sample, this clonotype was seen a few times. The genes are TRBV5-4 and TRBJ2-3; no clear D gene. CDR1 SGHNT and CDR2 YYREEE come from the germline V gene (reference sequence). Deletions cut 3 bases from V and 6 bases from J, with 14 bases between. The CDR3 has 14 amino acids. For the CDR3, the DNA is TGTGCCAGCAGCTCCTACGCGGCAGGCGATACGCAGTATTTT. This codes for CASSSYAAGDTQYF. Full variable domain (remainder filled in from reference TRBV5-4 and TRBJ2-3): ETGVTQSPTHLIKTRGQQVTLRCSSQSGHNTVSWYQQALGQGPQFIFQYYREEENGRGNFPPRFSGLQFPNYSSELNVNALELDDSALYLCASSSYAAGDTQYFGPGTRLTVL.

This rearrangement joins TRBV6-1 to TRBJ1-1; 10 positions agree with TRBD1. This CDR3 is built from 15 residues. After removal of 7 bases from V and 0 bases from J, the junction contained 5 bases not matched to a gene. The germline V gene encodes CDR1 MNHNS and CDR2 SASEGT. The CDR3 sequence is CASTRTGGLNTEAFF. The CDR3 DNA sequence: TGTGCCAGCACCCGGACAGGGGGGCTGAACACTGAAGCTTTCTTT.

CDR3 region: CASSFSASRGTDTQYF. CDR3 nucleotide sequence: TGTGCCAGCAGTTTCAGCGCTAGCCGGGGCACAGATACGCAGTATTTT. This rearrangement joins TRBV28 to TRBJ2-3; D is perhaps TRBD2 (5 bases). Trimming took 3 bases from V and 1 from J, leaving 14 bases between them. This CDR3 spans 16 amino acids. Looked up from germline, CDR1 is MDHEN and CDR2 is SYDVKM.

There are a few counts of this clonotype. The V gene is TRBV7-9, the J gene TRBJ1-4, with 7 bases matching TRBD1. J gave up 4 bases and V 5 bases, and 10 bases lay outside the gene matches. The CDR3 loop spans 16 amino acids. Germline CDR1 and CDR2: SEHNR and FQNEAQ (reference sequence). CDR3 protein: CASSSNRGSVNEKLFF. DNA for the CDR3: TGTGCCAGCAGCAGCAACAGGGGCTCGGTTAATGAAAAACTGTTTTTT.

This clonotype was recorded many times. This chain joins TRBV7-2 and TRBJ2-7; the D call may be TRBD1 or TRBD2 (5 bases each). V was pared by 5 bases and J by 3 bases, with 14 bases between. The CDR3 consists of 14 residues. Per the germline V gene, CDR1 is SGHTA and CDR2 is FQGNSA. The CDR3 sequence: CASSRRGEIYEQYF. DNA for the CDR3: TGTGCCAGCAGCCGCAGAGGGGAAATCTACGAGCAGTACTTC.

The table lists this clonotype with a few counts. This chain connects TRBV2 to TRBJ1-3, with unresolved D. Germline CDR1 SNHLY, CDR2 FYNNEI. The length of the CDR3 is 15 residues. Deletions cut 2 bases from V and 7 bases from J, with 15 bases between. The chain's CDR3 is CASSEMKGGSNTIYF. The CDR3 nucleotides read TGTGCCAGCAGTGAAATGAAGGGTGGAAGTAACACCATATATTTT. The whole variable domain, filled in from reference TRBV2 and TRBJ1-3, reads EPEVTQTPSHQVTQMGQEVILRCVPISNHLYFYWYRQILGQKVEFLVSFYNNEISEKSEIFDDQFSVERPDGSNFTLKIRSTKLEDSAMYFCASSEMKGGSNTIYFGEGSWLTVV.

The chain uses TRBV7-2 and TRBJ2-3, with D tentatively TRBD2 (5 bases). CDR3 length: 14 residues. Trimming stripped 7 bases from V and 0 bases from J, with 11 bases between. Germline lookup yields CDR1 SGHTA and CDR2 FQGNSA. The CDR3 nucleotides are TGTGCCAGCAAAGTAGGGAGTAGCACAGATACGCAGTATTTT. Translation gives CASKVGSSTDTQYF.

The rearrangement links TRBV20-1 to TRBJ1-1; 7 nucleotides align to TRBD1. The length of the CDR3 is 14 residues. Unmatched junction bases numbered 11, after V lost 6 bases and J lost 4 bases. Germline V gene sequence: CDR1 DFQATT, CDR2 SNEGSKA (reference sequence). The CDR3 reads CSAPRKTGTTEAFF. The CDR3 bases are TGCAGTGCCCCTAGAAAGACAGGGACCACTGAAGCTTTCTTT.

The J gene is TRBJ2-6, the V gene TRBV28; D is perhaps TRBD1 or TRBD2 (5 bases each). This CDR3 is built from 16 residues. Per germline, CDR1 MDHEN and CDR2 SYDVKM. The V gene lost 2 bases and the J gene lost 1 base, with 9 bases spanning the gap. CDR3 bases: TGTGCCAGCAGTTTAGGGACCCCGTCTGGGGCCAACGTCCTGACTTTC. Amino acids: CASSLGTPSGANVLTF.

This clonotype came up a few times. The chain recombines TRBV7-6 with TRBJ1-5; D is undetermined. Trimming took off 0 bases at V and 5 bases at J, with 11 bases between the two ends. CDR3 length equals 15 residues. CDR1 is SGHVS, CDR2 FNYEAQ, per germline. CDR3 nucleotides: TGTGCCAGCAGCTTAGCTCCGGGTATTCATCAGCCCCAGCATTTT. It yields the protein CASSLAPGIHQPQHF.